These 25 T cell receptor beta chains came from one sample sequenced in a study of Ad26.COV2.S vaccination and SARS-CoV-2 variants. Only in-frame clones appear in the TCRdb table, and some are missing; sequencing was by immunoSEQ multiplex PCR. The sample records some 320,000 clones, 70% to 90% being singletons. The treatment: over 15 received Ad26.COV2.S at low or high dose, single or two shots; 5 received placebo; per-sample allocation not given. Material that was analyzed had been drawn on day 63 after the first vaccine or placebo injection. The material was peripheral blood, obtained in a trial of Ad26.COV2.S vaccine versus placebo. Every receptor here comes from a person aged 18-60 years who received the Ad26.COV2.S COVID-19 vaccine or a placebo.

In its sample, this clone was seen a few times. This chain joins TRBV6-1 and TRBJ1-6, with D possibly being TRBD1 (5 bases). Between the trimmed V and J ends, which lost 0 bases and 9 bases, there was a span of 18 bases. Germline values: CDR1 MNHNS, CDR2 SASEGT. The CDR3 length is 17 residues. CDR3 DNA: TGTGCCAGCAGTGAAGCGTCCACCCGGGGGAGGAGTTCACCCCTCCACTTT. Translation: CASSEASTRGRSSPLHF.

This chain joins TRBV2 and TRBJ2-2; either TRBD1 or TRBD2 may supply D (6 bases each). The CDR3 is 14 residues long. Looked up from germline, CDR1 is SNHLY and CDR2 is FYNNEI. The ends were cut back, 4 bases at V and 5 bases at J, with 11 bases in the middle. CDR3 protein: CASSGGGSTGELFF. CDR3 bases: TGTGCCAGCAGTGGAGGGGGGAGTACCGGGGAGCTGTTTTTT.

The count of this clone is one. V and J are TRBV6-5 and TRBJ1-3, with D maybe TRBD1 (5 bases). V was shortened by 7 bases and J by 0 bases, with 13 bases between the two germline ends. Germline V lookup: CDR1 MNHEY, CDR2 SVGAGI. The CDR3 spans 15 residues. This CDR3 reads CASIRQTYSGNTIYF. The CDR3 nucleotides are TGTGCCAGCATTCGACAGACCTACTCTGGAAACACCATATATTTT.

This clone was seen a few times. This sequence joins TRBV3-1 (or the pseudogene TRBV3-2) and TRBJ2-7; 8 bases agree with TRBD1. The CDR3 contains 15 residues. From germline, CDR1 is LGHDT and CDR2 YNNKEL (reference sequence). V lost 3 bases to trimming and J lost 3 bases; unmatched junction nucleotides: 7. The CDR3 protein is CASSHRGQGGYEQYF. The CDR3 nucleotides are TGTGCCAGCAGCCACAGAGGACAGGGCGGCTACGAGCAGTACTTC.

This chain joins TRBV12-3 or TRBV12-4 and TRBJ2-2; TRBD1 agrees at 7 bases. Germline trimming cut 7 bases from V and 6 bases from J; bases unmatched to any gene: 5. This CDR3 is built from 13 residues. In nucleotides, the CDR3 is TGTGCCAGCAACAGAGACAGGGCCGGGGAGCTGTTTTTT. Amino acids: CASNRDRAGELFF.

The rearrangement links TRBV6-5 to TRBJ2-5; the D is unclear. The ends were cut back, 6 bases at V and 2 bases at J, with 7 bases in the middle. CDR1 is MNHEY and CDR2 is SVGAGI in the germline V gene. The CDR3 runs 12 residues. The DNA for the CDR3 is TGTGCCAGCAGCGCTCGACAAGAGACCCAGTACTTC. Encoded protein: CASSARQETQYF.

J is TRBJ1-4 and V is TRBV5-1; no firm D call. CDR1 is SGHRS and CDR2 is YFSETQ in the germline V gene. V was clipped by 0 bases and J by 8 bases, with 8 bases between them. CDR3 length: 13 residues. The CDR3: CASSLAGIEKLFF. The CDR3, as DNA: TGCGCCAGCAGCTTGGCTGGTATCGAAAAACTGTTTTTT. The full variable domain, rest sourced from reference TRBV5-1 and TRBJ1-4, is KAGVTQTPRYLIKTRGQQVTLSCSPISGHRSVSWYQQTPGQGLQFLFEYFSETQRNKGNFPGRFSGRQFSNSRSEMNVSTLELGDSALYLCASSLAGIEKLFFGSGTQLSVL.

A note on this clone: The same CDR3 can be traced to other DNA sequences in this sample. The CDR3 protein is CASSQVGSPLHF. In DNA, the CDR3 is TGTGCCAGCAGCCAAGTGGGCAGTCCACTCCACTTT. J is TRBJ1-6 and V is TRBV3-1 (or the pseudogene TRBV3-2); D unresolved. CDR1 is LGHDT, CDR2 YNNKEL, per germline (reference sequence). Deletions cut 1 base from V and 16 bases from J, with 11 bases between. This CDR3 is built from 12 residues.

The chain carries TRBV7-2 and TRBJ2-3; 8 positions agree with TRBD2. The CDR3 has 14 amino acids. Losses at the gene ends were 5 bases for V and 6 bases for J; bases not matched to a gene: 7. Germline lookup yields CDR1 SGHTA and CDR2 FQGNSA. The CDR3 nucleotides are TGTGCCAGCAGCCGCTCGGGGGGGCCCGATACGCAGTATTTT. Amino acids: CASSRSGGPDTQYF.

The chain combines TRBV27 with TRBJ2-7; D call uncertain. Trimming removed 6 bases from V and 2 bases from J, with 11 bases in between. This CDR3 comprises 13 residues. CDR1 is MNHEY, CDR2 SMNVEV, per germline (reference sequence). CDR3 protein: CASSPLSTYEQYF. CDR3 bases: TGTGCCAGCAGCCCTCTCAGTACCTACGAGCAGTACTTC.

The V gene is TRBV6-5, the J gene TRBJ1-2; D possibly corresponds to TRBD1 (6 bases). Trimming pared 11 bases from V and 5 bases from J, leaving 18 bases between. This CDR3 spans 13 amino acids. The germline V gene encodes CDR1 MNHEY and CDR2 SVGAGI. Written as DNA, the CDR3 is TGTGCCGTCCATCAGGGGAAGCGGTATGGCTACACCTTC. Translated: CAVHQGKRYGYTF.

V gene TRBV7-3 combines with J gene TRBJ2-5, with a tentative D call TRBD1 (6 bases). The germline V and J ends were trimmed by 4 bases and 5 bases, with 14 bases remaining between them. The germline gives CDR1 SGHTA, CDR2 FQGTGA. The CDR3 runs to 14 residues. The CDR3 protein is CASSSSNRAETQYF. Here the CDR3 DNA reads TGTGCCAGCAGCTCCTCTAACAGGGCCGAGACCCAGTACTTC. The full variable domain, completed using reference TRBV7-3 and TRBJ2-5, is GAGVSQTPSNKVTEKGKYVELRCDPISGHTALYWYRQSLGQGPEFLIYFQGTGAADDSGLPNDRFFAVRPEGSVSTLKIQRTERGDSAVYLCASSSSNRAETQYFGPGTRLLVL.

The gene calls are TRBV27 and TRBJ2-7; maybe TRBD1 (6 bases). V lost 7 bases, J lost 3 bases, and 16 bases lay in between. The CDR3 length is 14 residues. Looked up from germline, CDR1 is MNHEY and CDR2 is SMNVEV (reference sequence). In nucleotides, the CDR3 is TGTGCCAGCAATACAGGGAAGGGATGCTACGAGCAGTACTTC. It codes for CASNTGKGCYEQYF.

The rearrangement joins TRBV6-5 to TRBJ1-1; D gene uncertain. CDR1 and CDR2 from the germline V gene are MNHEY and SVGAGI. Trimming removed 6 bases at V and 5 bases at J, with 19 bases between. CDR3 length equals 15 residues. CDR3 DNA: TGTGCCAGCAGAAGCAGTGCTGCGGGTCGTACTGAAGCTTTCTTT. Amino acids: CASRSSAAGRTEAFF.

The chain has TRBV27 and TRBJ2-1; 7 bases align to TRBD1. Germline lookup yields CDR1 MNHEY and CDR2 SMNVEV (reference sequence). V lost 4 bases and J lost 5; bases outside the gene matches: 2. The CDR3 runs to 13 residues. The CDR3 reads CASSWDSNNEQFF. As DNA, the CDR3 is TGTGCCAGCAGTTGGGACAGCAACAATGAGCAGTTCTTC.

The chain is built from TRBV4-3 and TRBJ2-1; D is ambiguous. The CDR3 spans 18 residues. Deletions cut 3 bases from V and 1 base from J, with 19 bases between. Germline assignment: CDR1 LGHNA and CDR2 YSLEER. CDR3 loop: CASSHQAARQGSYNEQFF. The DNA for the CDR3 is TGCGCCAGCAGCCACCAGGCCGCCAGGCAAGGATCCTACAATGAGCAGTTCTTC.

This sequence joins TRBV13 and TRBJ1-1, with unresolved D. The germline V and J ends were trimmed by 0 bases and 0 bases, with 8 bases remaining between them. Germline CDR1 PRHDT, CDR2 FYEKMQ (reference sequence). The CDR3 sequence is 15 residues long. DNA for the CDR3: TGTGCCAGCAGCTTAGGAAGGAAGATGAACACTGAAGCTTTCTTT. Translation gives CASSLGRKMNTEAFF.

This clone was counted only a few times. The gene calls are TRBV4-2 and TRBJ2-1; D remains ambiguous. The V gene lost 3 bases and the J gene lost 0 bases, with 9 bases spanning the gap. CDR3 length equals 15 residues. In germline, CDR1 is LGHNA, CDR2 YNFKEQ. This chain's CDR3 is CASSQSNPSYNEQFF. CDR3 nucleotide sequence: TGTGCCAGCAGCCAGTCAAACCCCTCCTACAATGAGCAGTTCTTC.

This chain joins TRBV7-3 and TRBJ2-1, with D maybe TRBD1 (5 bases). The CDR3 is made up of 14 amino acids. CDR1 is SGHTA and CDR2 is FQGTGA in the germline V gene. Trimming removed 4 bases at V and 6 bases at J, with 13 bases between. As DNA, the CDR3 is TGTGCCAGCAGCTCCCCGACAGAAAGCAATGAGCAGTTCTTC. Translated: CASSSPTESNEQFF.

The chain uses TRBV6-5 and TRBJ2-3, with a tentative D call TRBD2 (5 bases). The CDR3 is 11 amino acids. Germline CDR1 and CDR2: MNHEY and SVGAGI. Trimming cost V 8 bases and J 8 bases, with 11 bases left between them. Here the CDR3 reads CASQLGLTQYF. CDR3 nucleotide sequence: TGTGCCAGCCAACTAGGTCTTACGCAGTATTTT.

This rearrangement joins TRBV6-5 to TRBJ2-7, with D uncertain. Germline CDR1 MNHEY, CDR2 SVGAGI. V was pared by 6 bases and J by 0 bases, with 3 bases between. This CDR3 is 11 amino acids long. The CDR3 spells CASSPSYEQYF. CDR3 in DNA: TGTGCCAGCAGCCCCTCCTACGAGCAGTACTTC.

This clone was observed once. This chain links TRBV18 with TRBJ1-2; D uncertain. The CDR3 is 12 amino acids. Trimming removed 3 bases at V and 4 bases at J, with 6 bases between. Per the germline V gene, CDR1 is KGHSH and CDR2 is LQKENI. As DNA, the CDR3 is TGTGCCAGCTCACCCACTGGCTATGGCTACACCTTC. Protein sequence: CASSPTGYGYTF. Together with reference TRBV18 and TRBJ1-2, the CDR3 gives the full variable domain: NAGVMQNPRHLVRRRGQEARLRCSPMKGHSHVYWYRQLPEEGLKFMVYLQKENIIDESGMPKERFSAEFPKEGPSILRIQQVVRGDSAAYFCASSPTGYGYTFGSGTRLTVV.

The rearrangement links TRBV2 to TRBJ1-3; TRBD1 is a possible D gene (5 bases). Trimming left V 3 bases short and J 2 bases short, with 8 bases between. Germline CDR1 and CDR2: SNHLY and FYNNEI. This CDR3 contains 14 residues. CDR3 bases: TGTGCCAGCAGTGACACCAGGGCTGGAAACACCATATATTTT. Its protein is CASSDTRAGNTIYF.

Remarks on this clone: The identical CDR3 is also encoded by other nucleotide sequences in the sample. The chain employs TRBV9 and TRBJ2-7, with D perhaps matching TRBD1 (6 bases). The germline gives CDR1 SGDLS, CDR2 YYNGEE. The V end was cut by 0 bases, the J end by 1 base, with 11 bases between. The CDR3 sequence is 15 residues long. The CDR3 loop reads CASSVGTGSSYEQYF. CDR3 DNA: TGTGCCAGCAGCGTAGGAACAGGGTCTTCCTACGAGCAGTACTTC.

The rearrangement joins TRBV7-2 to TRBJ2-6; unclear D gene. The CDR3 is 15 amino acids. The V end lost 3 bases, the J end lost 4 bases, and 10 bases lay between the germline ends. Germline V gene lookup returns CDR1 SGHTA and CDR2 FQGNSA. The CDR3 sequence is CASSFGIWGANVLTF. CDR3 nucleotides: TGTGCCAGCAGCTTTGGGATTTGGGGGGCCAACGTCCTGACTTTC.